The 11 T cell receptor beta chains below were found in one sample sequenced in a study of OX40 agonist ivuxolimab in advanced cancers. The table came from immunoSEQ multiplex PCR; TCRdb's copy has only in-frame clones and leaves some out. The sample includes almost 85,000 clones, over 85% of them seen just once. Sequencing was performed on CD4+ or CD8+ T cells sorted from blood, taken in a trial of the OX40 agonist ivuxolimab. These receptors were collected from an adult with an advanced solid tumor such as melanoma, head and neck, liver or kidney cancer.

V usage is TRBV7-9 and J usage is TRBJ1-5, with D unclear. V lost 5 bases and J lost 3, with 11 bases in between. This CDR3 is built from 14 residues. CDR1 is SEHNR, CDR2 FQNEAQ, per germline (reference sequence). CDR3 amino acids: CASSPLGINQPQHF. The DNA of the CDR3 is TGTGCCAGCAGCCCTCTCGGCATCAATCAGCCCCAGCATTTT.

The V gene is TRBV6-5, the J gene TRBJ2-7; 11 bases are shared with TRBD1. CDR3 size: 15 residues. V gave up 4 bases and J gave up 5 bases; unmatched junction bases: 7. Germline V gives CDR1 MNHEY, CDR2 SVGAGI. DNA for the CDR3: TGTGCCAGCAGTTCGATACCGGGACAGGGGGACGAGCAGTACTTC. Its translation is CASSSIPGQGDEQYF.

The sample holds one count of this clone. A much larger clone differs by one base, so this may be a read error. J is TRBJ1-2 and V is TRBV28, with D possibly TRBD1 on 6 matching bases. Per germline, CDR1 MDHEN and CDR2 SYDVKM. The CDR3 covers 13 residues. CDR3 bases: TGTGCCATCCTGGGTGGGGGGCTCTATGGCCACACCTTC. This sequence encodes CAILGGGLYGHTF.

The chain employs TRBV4-3 and TRBJ2-1; TRBD2 aligns across 11 bases. Germline values: CDR1 LGHNA, CDR2 YSLEER. This CDR3 spans 17 amino acids. Losses at the gene ends were 1 base for V and 10 bases for J; bases not matched to a gene: 12. CDR3 DNA sequence: TGCGCCAGCAGCCAAGCGACTAAGGGACTAGCGGCGCGGGAGCAGTTCTTC. It specifies CASSQATKGLAAREQFF.

The chain has TRBV4-2 and TRBJ2-5; 7 bases match TRBD1. The tail of the sequence fits TRBJ2-7 better, so the J call may be wrong. Germline CDR1 is LGHNA and CDR2 is YNFKEQ. The CDR3 is made up of 18 amino acids. CDR3 sequence reads: CASSHITSGEQGTDEQYF. The CDR3 coding sequence is TGTGCCAGCAGCCATATTACTTCGGGCGAACAGGGGACGGACGAGCAGTACTTC.

V and J are TRBV5-6 and TRBJ1-5; unclear D gene. Per germline, CDR1 SGHDT and CDR2 YYEEEE. CDR3 size: 15 residues. With 0 bases removed from V and 6 bases from J, the gap between germline ends came to 13 bases. CDR3 sequence reads: CASSLGRGFSQPQHF. DNA of the CDR3: TGTGCCAGCAGCTTGGGACGTGGGTTTAGTCAGCCCCAGCATTTT.

V gene TRBV5-6 combines with J gene TRBJ1-4, with a tentative D call TRBD1 (6 bases). The CDR3 loop spans 15 amino acids. The V and J ends lost 3 bases and 1 base respectively, with 10 bases between them. Germline V gene lookup returns CDR1 SGHDT and CDR2 YYEEEE. The CDR3 loop is CASSSEGGTNEKLFF. The CDR3 coding sequence is TGTGCCAGCAGCTCGGAGGGGGGAACTAATGAAAAACTGTTTTTT.

The CDR3 DNA follows: TGCGCCAGCAGCCCCTGGGCAATCCAAGAGACCCAGTACTTC. Its translation is CASSPWAIQETQYF. The chain recombines TRBV4-3 with TRBJ2-5; D gene uncertain. Germline values: CDR1 LGHNA, CDR2 YSLEER. V dropped 4 bases and J dropped 1 base, with 10 bases sitting between them. The CDR3 covers 14 residues.

The table lists this clone with a count of one. The chain recombines TRBV27 with TRBJ1-4; D remains unclear. The CDR3 length is 12 residues. The ends were cut back, 4 bases at V and 4 bases at J, with 4 bases in the middle. Germline V lookup: CDR1 MNHEY, CDR2 SMNVEV (reference sequence). CDR3 loop: CASSSRNEKLFF. The CDR3 coding sequence is TGTGCCAGCAGTTCCCGTAATGAAAAACTGTTTTTT.

This chain joins TRBV9 and TRBJ1-2, with D possibly matching TRBD1 (5 bases). V lost 0 bases and J lost 6, with 18 bases in between. The CDR3 extends over 16 amino acids. Germline CDR1 and CDR2: SGDLS and YYNGEE. This CDR3 reads CASSVARTPWLDGYTF. CDR3 bases: TGTGCCAGCAGCGTAGCCCGGACACCCTGGTTGGATGGCTACACCTTC.

This clone was seen only once. The chain employs TRBV5-5 and TRBJ1-1; 7 nucleotides agree with TRBD1. CDR3 size: 14 residues. Germline assignment: CDR1 SGHKS and CDR2 YYEKEE (reference sequence). Unmatched junction bases numbered 3, after V lost 0 bases and J lost 4 bases. CDR3 nucleotide sequence: TGTGCCAGCAGCTTGGCAGGGGGGAGCACTGAAGCTTTCTTT. This encodes CASSLAGGSTEAFF.